Listed below are T cell receptor beta chains from one sample, sequenced in a study of beta chain features in type 1 diabetes. The assay was immunoSEQ multiplex PCR, and TCRdb's table has in-frame clones only and misses some. The repertoire consists of 500,000 to 850,000 clones, with over 11% occurring once and the leading ten covering 0.03% to 0.045%. Sequencing was done on a sample of naive CD4+ T cells from blood. Receptors were obtained from a man younger than 35 with type 1 diabetes. The CDR3 runs from the conserved cysteine through the conserved F or W. Fields, in order: J gene, V gene, D gene, clone size, CDR3 DNA, CDR3 protein. The D gene is left open where the match is weak. Clone size is stated in some rows and not others, as once, few, many or a class when expanded.

J: TRBJ2-1; V: TRBV29-1; D: TRBD2; size: NA; DNA: TGCAGCGTTGAAGAGGCTAGCGGGAGTTTTGGTGAGCAGTTCTTC; CDR3: CSVEEASGSFGEQFF
J: TRBJ2-1; V: TRBV14; D: TRBD2; size: NA; DNA: TGTGCCAGCAGCCAAGACAGGACTAGCGGGAGGGGTTCCTACAATGAGCAGTTCTTC; CDR3: CASSQDRTSGRGSYNEQFF
J: TRBJ2-7; V: TRBV4-2; D: NA; size: few; DNA: TGTGCCAGCAGCCAGGAGACCCACTCCTACGAGCAGTACTTC; CDR3: CASSQETHSYEQYF
J: TRBJ1-1; V: TRBV28; D: TRBD1; size: NA; DNA: TGTGCCAGCGGCGAGACAGGGATGAACACTGAAGCTTTCTTT; CDR3: CASGETGMNTEAFF
J: TRBJ2-5; V: TRBV5-1; D: NA; size: NA; DNA: TGCGCCAGCAGCTTGGGGTCCCAAGAGACCCAGTACTTC; CDR3: CASSLGSQETQYF
J: TRBJ2-3; V: TRBV29-1; D: TRBD2; size: few; DNA: TGCAGCGTTGATTTAGCGGGAGGACCAGGTGATACGCAGTATTTT; CDR3: CSVDLAGGPGDTQYF
J: TRBJ2-1; V: TRBV6-1; D: TRBD1; size: few; DNA: TGTGCCAGCAGTGACAACAGGGGGTCATGGCAGTTCTTC; CDR3: CASSDNRGSWQFF
J: TRBJ2-5; V: TRBV2; D: NA; size: NA; DNA: TGTGCCAGCAGTGAACTAGAGGAAGGGGCCCAGTACTTC; CDR3: CASSELEEGAQYF
J: TRBJ2-7; V: TRBV6-1; D: TRBD1; size: NA; DNA: TGTGCCAGCGGGACAGGAACTACCTTCTCCTACGAGCAGTACTTC; CDR3: CASGTGTTFSYEQYF
J: TRBJ2-5; V: TRBV5-1; D: NA; size: NA; DNA: TGCGCCAGCAGCTTGATCCTCGGGCGTCAAGAGACCCAGTACTTC; CDR3: CASSLILGRQETQYF
J: TRBJ2-3; V: TRBV2; D: NA; size: few; DNA: TGTGCCAGCAGTGGCTCTAGCACAGATACGCAGTATTTT; CDR3: CASSGSSTDTQYF
J: TRBJ1-1; V: TRBV7-2; D: NA; size: few; DNA: TGTGCCAGCAGCTTAGCGCAGGGAGGGGCTTTCTTT; CDR3: CASSLAQGGAFF
J: TRBJ2-7; V: TRBV9; D: NA; size: few; DNA: TGTGCCAGCAGCGCCGCCGGGAGTCTCTCCTACGAGCAGTACTTC; CDR3: CASSAAGSLSYEQYF
J: TRBJ2-7; V: TRBV19; D: TRBD2; size: NA; DNA: TGTGCCAGTAGGAGACTAGCGGGAGGTGAAACGGGAGAGCAGTACTTC; CDR3: CASRRLAGGETGEQYF